This T cell receptor beta chain was recorded in a study of cytomegalovirus exposure and HLA in healthy donors. The overall study: Of roughly 360 genotyped donors, roughly 80% grouped in the Caucasian-associated ancestry cluster.

This clone was seen just once. Its cognate antigen is unknown. Researchers ran the PCR with 60 Vbeta and 13 Jbeta primers. The repertoire was sequenced with immunoSEQ multiplex PCR; TCRdb's copy has only in-frame clones and lacks some. The table includes around 200,000 clones, around 84% detected once. General study results and limits: Cytomegalovirus association was assigned to approximately 160 TCR beta chains. A cluster of highly shared sequence variants was likely a sequencing artifact.

Nominally healthy donors were sampled, though unrecorded immune exposures were likely. CDR3 length: 13 residues. V shed 6 bases and J 5 bases; nucleotides not matched to a gene: 6. The germline V gene has CDR1 MNHNS and CDR2 SASEGT. This clonotype originated in a woman in her 50s in good health and CMV-seropositive. Sequencing was done on a sample of PBMCs. J is TRBJ1-2 and V is TRBV6-1, with 7 bases that match TRBD1. The CDR3 region has the DNA TGTGCCAGCAGGGCCGGGACAGAGTATGGCTACACCTTC. Translation: CASRAGTEYGYTF.